A single sample is the source of the 13 T cell receptor beta chains below, sequenced in a study of blood T cell repertoires in COVID-19. TCRdb keeps only in-frame clones here, not all; method: immunoSEQ multiplex PCR. The sample lists some 110,000 clones; over 65% were seen once. Sequencing was carried out using peripheral blood. The receptors originated from a man in his sixties with acute or convalescent COVID-19.

The genes are TRBV3-1 (or the pseudogene TRBV3-2) and TRBJ1-1; perhaps TRBD1 as D (5 bases). The CDR3 sequence is 13 residues long. Germline V gene sequence: CDR1 LGHDT, CDR2 YNNKEL (reference sequence). The V gene lost 3 bases and the J gene lost 2 bases, with 7 bases spanning the gap. The CDR3 sequence: CASSQTANTEAFF. CDR3 nucleotide sequence: TGTGCCAGCAGCCAGACAGCTAACACTGAAGCTTTCTTT.

The CDR3 nucleotides read TGTGCCAGCAGACCGACAGCGAGCCAAGAGACCCAGTACTTC. Translation gives CASRPTASQETQYF. The chain has TRBV3-1 (or the pseudogene TRBV3-2) and TRBJ2-5, with D perhaps matching TRBD1 (5 bases). The CDR3 totals 14 residues. Trimming pared 6 bases from V and 1 base from J, leaving 12 bases between. Germline CDR1 and CDR2: LGHDT and YNNKEL (reference sequence).

The sample holds a few counts of this clone. This chain links TRBV28 with TRBJ1-6, with 7 bases matching TRBD1. J was trimmed by 9 bases and V by 8 bases; bases with no gene match: 10. Germline V lookup: CDR1 MDHEN, CDR2 SYDVKM. This CDR3 is 14 amino acids long. The CDR3 loop is CASRIRGRGSPLHF. The DNA for the CDR3 is TGTGCCAGCCGAATTAGGGGGCGAGGTTCACCCCTCCACTTT.

The chain uses TRBV4-2 and TRBJ1-6, with D unclear. With 3 bases removed from V and 8 bases from J, the gap between germline ends came to 5 bases. Germline values: CDR1 LGHNA, CDR2 YNFKEQ. CDR3 length equals 12 residues. The CDR3 sequence: CASSHSYSPLHF. The CDR3 DNA is TGTGCCAGCAGCCATTCTTATTCACCCCTCCACTTT.

The chain joins TRBV10-3 to TRBJ2-2; D might be TRBD2 (6 bases). Germline CDR1 and CDR2: ENHRY and SYGVKD. The CDR3 consists of 16 residues. The ends were cut back, 2 bases at V and 0 bases at J, with 10 bases in the middle. The CDR3 is CAISEVLAANTGELFF. Here the CDR3 DNA reads TGTGCCATCAGTGAGGTGTTAGCGGCGAACACCGGGGAGCTGTTTTTT.

The chain recombines TRBV27 with TRBJ1-2; weak D call: TRBD1 (5 bases). V lost 2 bases, J lost 3 bases, and 10 bases lay in between. The germline V gene has CDR1 MNHEY and CDR2 SMNVEV (reference sequence). This CDR3 comprises 14 residues. CDR3 protein: CASSLTRQYYGYTF. The CDR3 DNA sequence: TGTGCCAGCAGTTTAACTCGACAGTACTATGGCTACACCTTC.

The chain links TRBV12-5 to TRBJ2-7; the match to TRBD1 covers 9 bases. V dropped 3 bases and J dropped 6; count of bases not matched to a gene: 24. From germline, CDR1 is LGHNT and CDR2 FRNRAP. The CDR3 contains 20 residues. The CDR3 spells CASGFLKGQGRGWGYVEQYF. The CDR3 DNA is TGTGCTAGTGGTTTTTTAAAGGGACAGGGAAGGGGTTGGGGTTATGTCGAGCAGTACTTC.

The chain couples TRBV6-5 to TRBJ1-2; 8 bases align to TRBD1. The CDR3 runs to 14 residues. Germline CDR1 and CDR2: MNHEY and SVGAGI. The V segment lost 2 bases and the J segment 13 bases; nucleotides outside the gene matches: 12. This CDR3 is CASSYTGTGEPFTF. CDR3 nucleotides: TGTGCCAGCAGTTACACCGGGACAGGTGAACCTTTCACCTTC.

The chain joins TRBV15 to TRBJ2-7; the match to TRBD2 covers 13 bases. Germline CDR1 reads LNHNV; CDR2 reads YYDKDF (reference sequence). Trimming took 1 base from V and 7 from J; bases not matched to a gene: 7. The CDR3 is 16 residues long. The CDR3 is CATSRGGLAGVGEQYV. CDR3 bases: TGTGCCACCAGCAGAGGAGGACTAGCGGGAGTGGGAGAGCAGTACGTC.

J is TRBJ2-3 and V is TRBV5-4; possible D gene TRBD2, 6 bases. The CDR3 is 14 residues long. The V gene lost 1 base and the J gene lost 4 bases, with 10 bases spanning the gap. Per germline, CDR1 SGHNT and CDR2 YYREEE (reference sequence). The CDR3 reads CASSLTGAPDTQYF. DNA for the CDR3: TGTGCCAGCAGCTTGACGGGAGCCCCAGATACGCAGTATTTT.

The CDR3 region has the DNA TGTGCCAGCAGTCTAGCGAATGAGCAGTTCTTC. Translation gives CASSLANEQFF. V is TRBV11-2 and J is TRBJ2-1; D possibly corresponds to TRBD2 (6 bases). CDR3 length: 11 residues. Germline V lookup: CDR1 SGHAT, CDR2 FQNNGV. Trimming removed 6 bases at V and 7 bases at J, with 7 bases between.

This chain joins TRBV7-9 and TRBJ2-5; 8 nucleotides match TRBD2. Per germline, CDR1 SEHNR and CDR2 FQNEAQ (reference sequence). The V gene end was trimmed by 1 base and the J gene end by 5 bases; junction bases not matched to a gene: 6. This CDR3 region has 15 residues. CDR3 loop: CASSLVLGGRETQYF. In DNA form, the CDR3 reads TGTGCCAGCAGCTTAGTTCTGGGCGGGAGGGAGACCCAGTACTTC.

The rearrangement joins TRBV25-1 to TRBJ2-2; 8 bases match TRBD2. CDR1 and CDR2 (germline): MGHDK, SYGVNS. With V trimmed by 2 bases and J by 5 bases, 4 bases remained unmatched. The length of the CDR3 is 15 residues. CDR3 DNA sequence: TGTGCCAGCAGTGAAGAGAGCGGGAGAACCGGGGAGCTGTTTTTT. Translated: CASSEESGRTGELFF.